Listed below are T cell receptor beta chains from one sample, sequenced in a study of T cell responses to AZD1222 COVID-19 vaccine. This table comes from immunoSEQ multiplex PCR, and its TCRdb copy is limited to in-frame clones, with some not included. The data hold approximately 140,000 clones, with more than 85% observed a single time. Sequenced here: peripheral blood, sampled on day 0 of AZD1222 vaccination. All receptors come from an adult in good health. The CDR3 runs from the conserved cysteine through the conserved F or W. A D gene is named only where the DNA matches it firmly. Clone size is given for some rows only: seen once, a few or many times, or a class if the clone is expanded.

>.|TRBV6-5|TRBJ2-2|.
TGTGCCAGCAGTTACACCCCAGGGTACACCGGGGAGCTGTTTTTT
CASSYTPGYTGELFF
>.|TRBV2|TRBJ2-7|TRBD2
TGTGCCAGCAATCGTTTAGCGGGAGAAGGCGAGCAGTACTTC
CASNRLAGEGEQYF
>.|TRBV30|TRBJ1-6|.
TGTGCCTGGAGTGTAGGCATAGCGAATTCACCCCTCCACTTT
CAWSVGIANSPLHF
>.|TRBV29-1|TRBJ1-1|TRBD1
TGCAGCGCCCGTACAGGGGGGAACACTGAAGCTTTCTTT
CSARTGGNTEAFF
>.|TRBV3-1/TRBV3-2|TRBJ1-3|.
TGTGCCAGCAGCCAAGACGGAAACACCATATATTTT
CASSQDGNTIYF
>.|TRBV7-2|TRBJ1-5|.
TGTGCCAGCAGCTCGGGACCCAATCAGCCCCAGCATTTT
CASSSGPNQPQHF
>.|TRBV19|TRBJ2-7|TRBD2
TGTGCCAGTAGTCTAGTAGGCGGGAGGAACTCCTACGAGCAGTACTTC
CASSLVGGRNSYEQYF
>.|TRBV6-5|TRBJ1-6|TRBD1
TGTGCCAGCACCGCGGGACAGGGAGTCCCCCTCCACTTT
CASTAGQGVPLHF
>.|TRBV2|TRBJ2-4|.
TGTGCCAGCAGTCCCGGGGCCCGGACAGCCAAAAACATTCAGTACTTC
CASSPGARTAKNIQYF
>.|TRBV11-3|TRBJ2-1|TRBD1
TGTGCCAGCAGCTCCCCGACAGGGGCCTACAATGAGCAGTTCTTC
CASSSPTGAYNEQFF
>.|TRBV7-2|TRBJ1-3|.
TGTGCCAGCAGCTACGGAAGAAGCGCGGGAAACACCATATATTTT
CASSYGRSAGNTIYF
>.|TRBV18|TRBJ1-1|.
TGTGCCAGCTCACTGGGTGCGGCCAGGCGTGACACTGAAGCTTTCTTT
CASSLGAARRDTEAFF
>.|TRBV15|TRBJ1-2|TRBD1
TGTGCCACCAGCACCAGAACGACAGGGAGTGGCTACACCTTC
CATSTRTTGSGYTF
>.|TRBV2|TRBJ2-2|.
TGTGCCAGCAGCCCTCCCCGTACGGTTACCGGGGAGCTGTTTTTT
CASSPPRTVTGELFF
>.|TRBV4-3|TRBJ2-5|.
TGCGCCAGCAGCCAGGACAAGGGAACAGAGACCCAGTACTTC
CASSQDKGTETQYF
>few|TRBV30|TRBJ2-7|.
TGTGCCTGGAGTCGGGGTAGGGGAGGATCCTACGAGCAGTACTTC
CAWSRGRGGSYEQYF
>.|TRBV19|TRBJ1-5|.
TGTGCCAGTAGGTTCCAGGATCAGCCCCAGCATTTT
CASRFQDQPQHF